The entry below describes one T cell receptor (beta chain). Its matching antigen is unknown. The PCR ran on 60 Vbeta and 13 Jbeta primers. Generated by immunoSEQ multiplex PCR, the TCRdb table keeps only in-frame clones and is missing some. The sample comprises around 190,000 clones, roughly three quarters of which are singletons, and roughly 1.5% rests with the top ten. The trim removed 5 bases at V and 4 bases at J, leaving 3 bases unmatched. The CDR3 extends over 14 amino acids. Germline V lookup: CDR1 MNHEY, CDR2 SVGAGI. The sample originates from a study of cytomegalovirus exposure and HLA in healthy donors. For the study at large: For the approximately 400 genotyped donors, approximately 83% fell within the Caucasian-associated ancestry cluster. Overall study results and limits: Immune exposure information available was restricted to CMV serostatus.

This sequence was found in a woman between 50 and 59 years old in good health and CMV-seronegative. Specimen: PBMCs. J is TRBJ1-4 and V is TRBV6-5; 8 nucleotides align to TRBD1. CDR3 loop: CASSVDRGNEKLFF. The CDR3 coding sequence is TGTGCCAGCAGTGTCGACAGGGGTAATGAAAAACTGTTTTTT.